These T cell receptor beta chains were read from a single sample in a study of metastatic and nonmetastatic thyroid tumors. TCRdb re-called clones from the PCR reads using MiXCR. Of roughly 19,000 clones listed, 37% are singletons. The sequencing sample was made of tumor tissue. The origin of the receptors is a female donor with papillary thyroid cancer or a benign thyroid nodule (not recorded which). Some clones in this sample may be carry-over from other donors' samples. Both conserved end residues are part of each CDR3. D genes are given only for firm matches. Rows may omit the clone size; those that give it use once, few, many or a size class.

CDR3aa: CAWSVSGTAYEQYF
CDR3nt: TGTGCCTGGAGTGTCTCCGGGACAGCCTACGAGCAGTACTTC
j_gene: TRBJ2-7
abundance: -
v_gene: TRBV30
d_gene: TRBD1

CDR3aa: CASSLSPYSGANVLTF
CDR3nt: TGTGCCAGCAGTTTAAGTCCCTACTCTGGGGCCAACGTCCTGACTTTC
j_gene: TRBJ2-6
abundance: -
v_gene: TRBV27
d_gene: -

CDR3aa: CASSVTTGERNEQFF
CDR3nt: TGTGCCAGCAGCGTTACGACAGGGGAAAGGAACGAGCAGTTCTTC
j_gene: TRBJ2-1
abundance: -
v_gene: TRBV9
d_gene: TRBD1

CDR3aa: CASSYVTGGPGELFF
CDR3nt: TGCGCCAGCAGCTACGTTACAGGGGGACCCGGGGAGCTGTTTTTT
j_gene: TRBJ2-2
abundance: -
v_gene: TRBV5-1
d_gene: TRBD1

CDR3aa: CASTRLSGNEQFF
CDR3nt: TGTGCCAGCACCCGACTATCGGGGAATGAGCAGTTCTTC
j_gene: TRBJ2-1
abundance: -
v_gene: TRBV27
d_gene: -

CDR3aa: CATTSGGETQYF
CDR3nt: TGTGCCACGACTAGCGGGGGAGAGACCCAGTACTTC
j_gene: TRBJ2-5
abundance: -
v_gene: TRBV6-1
d_gene: TRBD2

CDR3aa: CASSDATPDTEAFF
CDR3nt: TGTGCCAGCTCTGACGCGACCCCAGACACTGAAGCTTTCTTT
j_gene: TRBJ1-1
abundance: -
v_gene: TRBV6-2/TRBV6-3
d_gene: -

CDR3aa: CSASPSGRNQPQHF
CDR3nt: TGCAGTGCTAGTCCGTCGGGGCGGAATCAGCCCCAGCATTTT
j_gene: TRBJ1-5
abundance: -
v_gene: TRBV20-1
d_gene: -

CDR3aa: CASSRPLAGDYNEQFF
CDR3nt: TGTGCCAGCAGTCGCCCTCTAGCGGGAGACTACAATGAGCAGTTCTTC
j_gene: TRBJ2-1
abundance: few
v_gene: TRBV12-3/TRBV12-4
d_gene: TRBD2

CDR3aa: CASSEGDNEQFF
CDR3nt: TGTGCCAGCAGTGAGGGAGACAATGAGCAGTTCTTC
j_gene: TRBJ2-1
abundance: -
v_gene: TRBV2
d_gene: -

CDR3aa: CASSLSRSTGGYTF
CDR3nt: TGTGCCAGCAGCCTCTCCCGAAGCACAGGGGGCTACACCTTC
j_gene: TRBJ1-2
abundance: -
v_gene: TRBV6-1
d_gene: -

CDR3aa: CSAATGRERYQETQYF
CDR3nt: TGCAGTGCTGCTACGGGCCGCGAGAGGTACCAAGAGACCCAGTACTTC
j_gene: TRBJ2-5
abundance: -
v_gene: TRBV20-1
d_gene: -

CDR3aa: CASSGGSTDTQYF
CDR3nt: TGTGCCAGCAGCGGGGGGAGCACAGATACGCAGTATTTT
j_gene: TRBJ2-3
abundance: -
v_gene: TRBV7-9
d_gene: -

CDR3aa: CASTPTGTFDQPQHF
CDR3nt: TGTGCCAGCACCCCGACAGGGACCTTCGATCAGCCCCAGCATTTT
j_gene: TRBJ1-5
abundance: -
v_gene: TRBV6-2/TRBV6-3
d_gene: TRBD1

CDR3aa: CASSRAGQDTQYF
CDR3nt: TGCGCCAGCAGTAGGGCTGGTCAAGATACCCAGTACTTC
j_gene: TRBJ2-5
abundance: -
v_gene: TRBV10-1
d_gene: -

CDR3aa: CASSRDSYEQYF
CDR3nt: TGCGCCAGCAGCAGGGACAGCTACGAGCAGTACTTC
j_gene: TRBJ2-7
abundance: -
v_gene: TRBV10-1
d_gene: TRBD1

CDR3aa: CASSFIGGYSNQPQHF
CDR3nt: TGTGCCAGCAGTTTTATCGGGGGATATAGCAATCAGCCCCAGCATTTT
j_gene: TRBJ1-5
abundance: few
v_gene: TRBV28
d_gene: -

CDR3aa: CASSLNRRRGYTF
CDR3nt: TGTGCCAGCAGTTTAAACCGACGACGAGGCTACACCTTC
j_gene: TRBJ1-2
abundance: few
v_gene: TRBV28
d_gene: -

CDR3aa: CASSSAFEPTGELFF
CDR3nt: TGTGCCAGCAGTTCCGCCTTCGAACCCACCGGGGAGCTGTTTTTT
j_gene: TRBJ2-2
abundance: few
v_gene: TRBV6-2/TRBV6-3
d_gene: -

CDR3aa: CASSSGQGITDTQYF
CDR3nt: TGTGCCAGCAGCTCAGGACAGGGGATCACAGATACGCAGTATTTT
j_gene: TRBJ2-3
abundance: -
v_gene: TRBV7-6
d_gene: TRBD1

CDR3aa: CASSRQSGTGGDGELFF
CDR3nt: TGTGCCAGCAGCCGGCAATCCGGGACAGGGGGAGACGGGGAGCTGTTTTTT
j_gene: TRBJ2-2
abundance: -
v_gene: TRBV6-1
d_gene: TRBD1

CDR3aa: CASSTRVAGELFF
CDR3nt: TGTGCCAGTAGTACCCGGGTGGCCGGGGAGCTGTTTTTT
j_gene: TRBJ2-2
abundance: few
v_gene: TRBV19
d_gene: -

CDR3aa: CASSQGSRGDGYTF
CDR3nt: TGTGCCAGCAGCCAAGGATCAAGGGGGGATGGCTACACCTTC
j_gene: TRBJ1-2
abundance: -
v_gene: TRBV3-1
d_gene: -

CDR3aa: CASSYLLDPGETQYF
CDR3nt: TGTGCCAGCAGTTATTTACTAGACCCCGGGGAGACCCAGTACTTC
j_gene: TRBJ2-5
abundance: few
v_gene: TRBV6-9
d_gene: -

CDR3aa: CASSEVTSNQPQHF
CDR3nt: TGTGCCAGCAGTGAGGTTACTAGCAATCAGCCCCAGCATTTT
j_gene: TRBJ1-5
abundance: -
v_gene: TRBV2
d_gene: -

CDR3aa: CASSEGREGELFF
CDR3nt: TGTGCCAGCAGTGAGGGGCGGGAAGGGGAGCTGTTTTTT
j_gene: TRBJ2-2
abundance: few
v_gene: TRBV2
d_gene: -

CDR3aa: CASSSYGQGRSGELFF
CDR3nt: TGTGCCAGCAGTTCCTATGGACAGGGAAGGAGCGGGGAGCTGTTTTTT
j_gene: TRBJ2-2
abundance: few
v_gene: TRBV12-3/TRBV12-4
d_gene: TRBD1

CDR3aa: CASSSLGGRAYDEQFF
CDR3nt: TGTGCCAGCAGCTCACTCGGCGGGAGGGCCTACGATGAGCAGTTCTTC
j_gene: TRBJ2-1
abundance: few
v_gene: TRBV7-8
d_gene: TRBD2

CDR3aa: CASSQGTYYGYTF
CDR3nt: TGTGCCAGCAGCCAGGGGACCTACTATGGCTACACCTTC
j_gene: TRBJ1-2
abundance: once
v_gene: TRBV4-2
d_gene: -

CDR3aa: CASSEGLGADTQYF
CDR3nt: TGTGCCAGCAGTGAGGGGCTAGGAGCAGATACGCAGTATTTT
j_gene: TRBJ2-3
abundance: -
v_gene: TRBV2
d_gene: -

CDR3aa: CASQLIGRSQYF
CDR3nt: TGTGCCAGCCAACTGATTGGACGGTCGCAGTACTTC
j_gene: TRBJ2-5
abundance: -
v_gene: TRBV6-5
d_gene: -

CDR3aa: CASSYSTGWADTQYF
CDR3nt: TGTGCCAGCAGTTACTCGACAGGGTGGGCAGATACGCAGTATTTT
j_gene: TRBJ2-3
abundance: few
v_gene: TRBV6-6
d_gene: TRBD1

CDR3aa: CASSLGTGTLSSGANVLTF
CDR3nt: TGTGCCAGCAGCTTAGGGACAGGAACTCTAAGCTCTGGGGCCAACGTCCTGACTTTC
j_gene: TRBJ2-6
abundance: few
v_gene: TRBV11-2
d_gene: TRBD1

CDR3aa: CASPRGEDEQFF
CDR3nt: TGTGCCAGCCCCCGGGGGGAAGATGAGCAGTTCTTC
j_gene: TRBJ2-1
abundance: few
v_gene: TRBV6-1
d_gene: TRBD2

CDR3aa: CASSTGDGYTF
CDR3nt: TGTGCCAGCAGTACAGGAGATGGCTACACCTTC
j_gene: TRBJ1-2
abundance: few
v_gene: TRBV6-1
d_gene: -

CDR3aa: CSAESYEQYF
CDR3nt: TGCAGTGCTGAGTCCTACGAGCAGTACTTC
j_gene: TRBJ2-7
abundance: -
v_gene: TRBV20-1
d_gene: -